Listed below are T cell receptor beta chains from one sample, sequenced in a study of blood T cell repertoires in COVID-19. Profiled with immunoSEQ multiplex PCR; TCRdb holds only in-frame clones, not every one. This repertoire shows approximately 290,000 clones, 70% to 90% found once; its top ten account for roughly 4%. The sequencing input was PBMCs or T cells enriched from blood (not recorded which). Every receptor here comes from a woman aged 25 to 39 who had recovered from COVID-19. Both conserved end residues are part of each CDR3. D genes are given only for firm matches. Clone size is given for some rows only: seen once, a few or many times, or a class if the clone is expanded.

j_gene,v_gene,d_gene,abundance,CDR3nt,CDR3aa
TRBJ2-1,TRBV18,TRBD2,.,TGTGCCAGCTCCGCCTCGGGACTAGCGAACAATGAGCAGTTCTTC,CASSASGLANNEQFF
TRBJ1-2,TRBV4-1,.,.,TGCGCCAGCAGCCAAAAGTTATCGACAGGTCAGCACGGCTACACCTTC,CASSQKLSTGQHGYTF
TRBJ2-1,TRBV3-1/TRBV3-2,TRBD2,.,TGTGCCAGCAGCCAAGACCCTAGCGGGAGCAATGAGCAGTTCTTC,CASSQDPSGSNEQFF
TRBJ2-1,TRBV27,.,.,TGTGCCAGCAGTTTATGGGGCGATGAGCAGTTCTTC,CASSLWGDEQFF
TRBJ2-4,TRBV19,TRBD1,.,TGTGCCAGTAGTTTGCGGACAGGGCTAGCCAAAAACATTCAGTACTTC,CASSLRTGLAKNIQYF
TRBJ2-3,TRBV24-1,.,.,TGTGCCACCAGTCAGGATTGGGAGAAAGAGGCAGATACGCAGTATTTT,CATSQDWEKEADTQYF
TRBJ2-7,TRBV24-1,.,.,TGTGCCACCAGTGTCACAGGTCACGAGCAGTACTTC,CATSVTGHEQYF
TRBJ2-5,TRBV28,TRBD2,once,TGTGCCAGCAGTTCGACGCGGGGGTTAGAGACCCAGTACTTC,CASSSTRGLETQYF
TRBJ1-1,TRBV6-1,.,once,TGTGCCAGCAGTGACCTCAGGGGGAACACTGAAGCTTTCTTT,CASSDLRGNTEAFF
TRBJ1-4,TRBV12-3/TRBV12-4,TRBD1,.,TGTGCCAGCAGACAGGGGGAAAAACTGTTTTTT,CASRQGEKLFF
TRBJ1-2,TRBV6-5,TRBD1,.,TGTGCCAGCAGTACCTCGGGACAGACCTATGGCTACACCTTC,CASSTSGQTYGYTF
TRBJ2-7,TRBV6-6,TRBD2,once,TGTGCCAGCAGTCGACAATTAGCGGGAGGGCCCCACGAGCAGTACTTC,CASSRQLAGGPHEQYF
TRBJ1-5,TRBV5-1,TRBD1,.,TGCGCCAGCAGCCCGGGGACAGGGAATCAGCCCCAGCATTTT,CASSPGTGNQPQHF
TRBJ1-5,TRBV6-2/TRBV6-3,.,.,TGTGCCAGCAGTTACATCTTTCTAATTCAGCCCCAGCATTTT,CASSYIFLIQPQHF
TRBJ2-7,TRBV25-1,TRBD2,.,TGTGCCAGCCGTGGGAGGGTCACCTACGAGCAGTACTTC,CASRGRVTYEQYF
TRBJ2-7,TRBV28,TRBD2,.,TGTGCCAGCAGTGGAGGTGAACTAGCGGCCTACGAGCAGTACTTC,CASSGGELAAYEQYF
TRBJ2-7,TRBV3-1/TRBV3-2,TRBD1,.,TGTGCCAGCAGCCGGGCGGGACAGGGGGCCTACGAGCAGTACTTC,CASSRAGQGAYEQYF
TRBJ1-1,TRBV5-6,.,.,TGTGCCAGCAGCTTGGCTGGCAGCGCGGCTTTCTTT,CASSLAGSAAFF
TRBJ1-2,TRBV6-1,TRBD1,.,TGTGCCAGCAGTGAAGCTACAGATGGACAGGGGAAGGAAAACTATGGCTACACCTTC,CASSEATDGQGKENYGYTF
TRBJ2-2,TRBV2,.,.,TGTGCCAGTCTCTTATCCTCCCCCAACACCGGGGAGCTGTTTTTT,CASLLSSPNTGELFF
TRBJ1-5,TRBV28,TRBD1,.,TGTGCCAGCGGAGGACAGGGCCGAAATCAGCCCCAGCATTTT,CASGGQGRNQPQHF
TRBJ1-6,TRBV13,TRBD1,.,TGTGCCAGCAGCTGGGGGTCAGGGGGGAATTCACCCCTCCACTTT,CASSWGSGGNSPLHF
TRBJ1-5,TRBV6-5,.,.,TGTGCCAGCGGAGACAGGCCGTCTCAGTCCCAGCATTTT,CASGDRPSQSQHF
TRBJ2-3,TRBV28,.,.,TGTGCCAGCAGATCCCGCCCCCTGACTGCTATCATCACAGATACGCAGTATTTT,CASRSRPLTAIITDTQYF